This TCR beta chain was recorded in a study of T cells in Graves' hyperthyroidism and ophthalmopathy. About the study: Peripheral blood was acquired at first diagnosis, ahead of any therapy whatsoever.

TCR beta CDR3 regions were amplified from RNA. Using the HTBI primer set, a first-round RT-PCR was run on the TCR CDR3. TCRdb re-called the multiplex PCR reads through MiXCR, storing one row per CDR3 protein. Found here are about 24,000 distinct CDR3 sequences, around 47% of them singletons; the top ten hold around 23%. Study findings and constraints: From stable hyperthyroidism, ophthalmopathy was set apart by a 13 V-J model.

Remarks on this clonotype: Its antigen is currently unknown.

Germline assignment: CDR1 MRHNA and CDR2 SNTAGT. CDR3 length equals 15 residues. V shed 0 bases and J shed 4 bases, with 9 bases lying between them. Patients between 18 and 65 years old had hyperthyroidism, newly diagnosed and lasting under 2 months. The PBMCs had their origin in around 10 ml of fresh peripheral blood. This TCR came from a middle-aged woman with Graves' hyperthyroidism that later progressed to Graves' ophthalmopathy. The rearrangement links TRBV6-4 to TRBJ2-2, with D tentatively TRBD2 (5 bases). The material sequenced was blood. CDR3 sequence reads: CASSDSGSSTGELFF. The DNA of the CDR3 is TGTGCCAGCAGTGACTCAGGGAGCTCCACCGGGGAGCTGTTTTTT.